These 32 T cell receptor beta chains were sequenced from one sample in a study of T cells in Graves' hyperthyroidism and ophthalmopathy. RNA transcripts were the template for amplifying TCR beta CDR3 regions. The HTBI set primed first-round TCR CDR3 RT-PCR. MiXCR was run by TCRdb on the multiplex PCR reads, yielding one entry per CDR3 protein. The data show 250,000 to 400,000 distinct CDR3 sequences, roughly 15% seen once. Source material: blood. The receptors were gathered from a woman aged 40-49 years with Graves' ophthalmopathy.

This clonotype occurred many times. The rearrangement joins TRBV7-8 to TRBJ2-3; 9 nucleotides align to TRBD2. This CDR3 contains 18 residues. Germline V CDR1 and CDR2: SGHVS, FQNEAQ. V lost 4 bases and J lost 4; bases outside the gene matches: 15. CDR3 protein: CASSSKGLAGISADTQYF. CDR3 in DNA: TGTGCCAGCAGCTCAAAGGGGCTAGCGGGAATTTCGGCAGATACGCAGTATTTT. Full variable domain (missing parts from reference TRBV7-8 and TRBJ2-3): GAGVSQSPRYKVAKRGQDVALRCDPISGHVSLFWYQQALGQGPEFLTYFQNEAQLDKSGLPSDRFFAERPEGSVSTLKIQRTQQEDSAVYLCASSSKGLAGISADTQYFGPGTRLTVL.

In its sample, this clonotype was seen many times. This chain joins TRBV6-1 and TRBJ2-3; TRBD2 is a possible D gene (6 bases). The CDR3 extends over 17 amino acids. V shed 5 bases and J shed 5 bases, with 23 bases lying between them. Germline V gives CDR1 MNHNS, CDR2 SASEGT. CDR3: CASSSIRGATPLDTQYF. CDR3 nucleotides: TGTGCCAGCAGTTCAATCCGCGGGGCCACCCCTCTAGATACGCAGTATTTT.

The DNA for the CDR3 is TGTGCCATCAGTGATGTTTCAGCAGGGGGCTTTACTGGAAACACCATATATTTT. It specifies CAISDVSAGGFTGNTIYF. This chain joins TRBV10-3 and TRBJ1-3; 8 bases map to TRBD1. V trimming: 3 bases; J trimming: 2 bases; junction bases outside the gene matches: 12. Germline lookup yields CDR1 ENHRY and CDR2 SYGVKD. CDR3 length: 18 amino acids.

This clonotype appeared many times. This chain connects TRBV6-1 to TRBJ2-3; D is unresolved. The CDR3 has 14 amino acids. The V end was cut by 2 bases, the J end by 8 bases, with 14 bases between. The germline CDR1 and CDR2 sequences are MNHNS and SASEGT. In DNA form, the CDR3 reads TGTGCCAGCAGTGAATTCCCAGCCGTTGGTACGCAGTATTTT. Amino acid sequence: CASSEFPAVGTQYF.

This chain uses TRBV28 with TRBJ2-4, with a tentative D call TRBD2 (5 bases). Germline CDR1 MDHEN, CDR2 SYDVKM. The ends were cut back, 2 bases at V and 5 bases at J, with 19 bases in the middle. CDR3 length equals 17 residues. The CDR3 nucleotides read TGTGCCAGCAGTTTAGGACGTTGGGAGTCCGAAGAAAACATTCAGTACTTC. Translated: CASSLGRWESEENIQYF.

In DNA form, the CDR3 reads TGTGCCAGCAGGGACACCGCCTCCTACGAGCAGTACTTC. Translating it yields CASRDTASYEQYF. The chain links TRBV27 to TRBJ2-7, with TRBD1 as a possible D gene (5 bases). Germline V gene sequence: CDR1 MNHEY, CDR2 SMNVEV (reference sequence). CDR3 length equals 13 residues. Deletions cut 6 bases from V and 0 bases from J, with 9 bases between.

This clonotype was detected only a few times. This chain uses TRBV3-1 with TRBJ1-4; D may be TRBD1 (6 bases). Between the trimmed V and J ends, which lost 1 base and 4 bases, there was a span of 13 bases. CDR1 and CDR2 (germline): LGHDT, YNNKEL (reference sequence). The CDR3 sequence is 16 residues long. As DNA, the CDR3 is TGTGCCAGCAGCCAAGGTTATGGGGGGCGTAATGAAAAACTGTTTTTT. Amino acids: CASSQGYGGRNEKLFF.

This clonotype was recorded at least ten times. V gene TRBV6-1 combines with J gene TRBJ2-7, with D tentatively TRBD1 (5 bases). Germline V gives CDR1 MNHNS, CDR2 SASEGT. Trimming cost V 8 bases and J 4 bases, with 12 bases left between them. This CDR3 spans 12 amino acids. The CDR3 DNA reads TGTGCCAGCCGCGACAGTTTTTACGAGCAGTACTTC. Encoded protein: CASRDSFYEQYF.

The chain is built from TRBV24-1 and TRBJ2-1; D possibly matches TRBD1 or TRBD2 (6 bases each). Germline loops: CDR1 KGHDR, CDR2 SFDVKD. Trimming left V 5 bases short and J 7 bases short, with 14 bases between. CDR3 size: 14 residues. The CDR3 sequence: CATSVGGTGNEQFF. Here the CDR3 DNA reads TGTGCCACCAGTGTAGGGGGGACTGGTAATGAGCAGTTCTTC.

This clonotype occurred many times. The chain employs TRBV2 and TRBJ2-3; no clear D gene. Trimming took off 1 base at V and 3 bases at J, with 8 bases between the two ends. Germline V gene sequence: CDR1 SNHLY, CDR2 FYNNEI. The CDR3 is 14 residues long. CDR3 loop: CASSEGRKTDTQYF. DNA for the CDR3: TGTGCCAGCAGTGAAGGACGGAAAACAGATACGCAGTATTTT.

This chain's CDR3 is CASSQGPLYSPLHF. Written as DNA, the CDR3 is TGTGCCAGCAGTCAGGGACCGCTATATTCACCCCTCCACTTT. The V and J genes are TRBV5-5 and TRBJ1-6; D is possibly TRBD1 (5 bases). The CDR3 is 14 residues long. Germline V gives CDR1 SGHKS, CDR2 YYEKEE (reference sequence). The ends were cut back, 5 bases at V and 8 bases at J, with 14 bases in the middle.

The sample holds a few counts of this clonotype. This chain links TRBV4-1 with TRBJ2-1, with 10 bases that match TRBD1. Trimming cost V 3 bases and J 2 bases; bases outside gene matches: 4. This CDR3 spans 16 amino acids. Germline V CDR1 and CDR2: MGHRA, YSYEKL. In DNA, the CDR3 is TGCGCCAGCAGCCAGACTGGACAGGGGGCCTACAATGAGCAGTTCTTC. It is translated as CASSQTGQGAYNEQFF.

This clonotype is a singleton in its sample. This chain links TRBV19 with TRBJ2-3, with D perhaps matching TRBD2 (6 bases). V was pared by 7 bases and J by 1 base, with 12 bases between. This CDR3 comprises 14 residues. Germline assignment: CDR1 LNHDA and CDR2 SQIVND (reference sequence). CDR3 protein: CASTGGWGTDTQYF. The CDR3 region has the DNA TGTGCCAGTACCGGGGGATGGGGCACAGATACGCAGTATTTT.

In the case of this clonotype: A clone one base away is much larger, so this may be a read error. V usage is TRBV2 and J usage is TRBJ2-7, with D uncertain. Trimming removed 8 bases from V and 1 base from J, with 15 bases in between. The CDR3 is 14 amino acids. Germline lookup yields CDR1 SNHLY and CDR2 FYNNEI. DNA for the CDR3: TGTGCCAGCCTCACACGGGTTGAATCCTACGAGCAGTACTTC. As protein: CASLTRVESYEQYF.

This clonotype was recorded at least ten times. The J gene is TRBJ2-7, the V gene TRBV20-1, with D possibly matching TRBD1 (6 bases). Germline V gene lookup returns CDR1 DFQATT and CDR2 SNEGSKA (reference sequence). There are 13 residues in the CDR3. The germline V and J ends were trimmed by 3 bases and 2 bases, with 11 bases remaining between them. CDR3 sequence (DNA): TGCAGTGCTAGGGACAGCCGAGCCTACGAGCAGTACTTC. Protein product: CSARDSRAYEQYF.

The CDR3: CASRSTVQPQHF. CDR3 nucleotide sequence: TGTGCCAGCAGGTCGACAGTTCAGCCCCAGCATTTT. The chain links TRBV12-3 or TRBV12-4 to TRBJ1-5; possible D gene TRBD1, 5 bases. Trimming left V 6 bases short and J 6 bases short, with 9 bases between. The CDR3 extends over 12 amino acids.

The rearrangement uses TRBV5-6 and TRBJ1-2, with D possibly TRBD1 on 5 matching bases. This CDR3 is 13 amino acids long. V dropped 7 bases and J dropped 4 bases, with 14 bases sitting between them. Germline V gives CDR1 SGHDT, CDR2 YYEEEE. The CDR3 protein is CASGPGRAYGYTF. The CDR3 DNA sequence: TGTGCCAGCGGCCCGGGACGGGCCTATGGCTACACCTTC.

This clonotype was picked up many times. This rearrangement joins TRBV2 to TRBJ2-1, with 7 bases matching TRBD1. Looked up from germline, CDR1 is SNHLY and CDR2 is FYNNEI. J was trimmed by 1 base and V by 0 bases; bases with no gene match: 3. The CDR3 runs to 16 residues. Here the CDR3 reads CASSEAGQVSYNEQFF. CDR3 sequence (DNA): TGTGCCAGCAGTGAAGCCGGACAGGTTTCCTACAATGAGCAGTTCTTC. The whole variable domain, remainder taken from reference TRBV2 and TRBJ2-1, is EPEVTQTPSHQVTQMGQEVILRCVPISNHLYFYWYRQILGQKVEFLVSFYNNEISEKSEIFDDQFSVERPDGSNFTLKIRSTKLEDSAMYFCASSEAGQVSYNEQFFGPGTRLTVL.

This clonotype was observed at least ten times. The chain carries TRBV14 and TRBJ1-2; no firm D call. The CDR3 loop spans 14 amino acids. CDR1 and CDR2 (germline): SGHDN, FVKESK. V dropped 1 base and J dropped 1 base, with 7 bases sitting between them. The DNA of the CDR3 is TGTGCCAGCAGCCAAGCAACGTATAACTATGGCTACACCTTC. Protein: CASSQATYNYGYTF.

The chain employs TRBV7-2 and TRBJ2-5; possibly TRBD1 for D (5 bases). There are 13 residues in the CDR3. V was shortened by 5 bases and J by 7 bases, with 14 bases between the two germline ends. CDR1 and CDR2 (germline): SGHTA, FQGNSA. Written as DNA, the CDR3 is TGTGCCAGCAGCGTGGGCAACAGGAGGACCCAGTACTTC. Amino acid sequence: CASSVGNRRTQYF.

This rearrangement joins TRBV7-8 to TRBJ1-3; D call uncertain. The germline V and J ends were trimmed by 5 bases and 2 bases, with 10 bases remaining between them. The CDR3 has 14 amino acids. The V gene's germline CDR1 is SGHVS and CDR2 FQNEAQ. The CDR3 DNA sequence: TGTGCCAGCAGCCCCCACCCCACTGGAAACACCATATATTTT. Protein product: CASSPHPTGNTIYF.

This clonotype was seen at least ten times. The chain carries TRBV5-4 and TRBJ2-5; TRBD2 matches at 12 bases. The CDR3 is 16 amino acids. Germline CDR1 reads SGHNT; CDR2 reads YYREEE (reference sequence). The V gene end was trimmed by 5 bases and the J gene end by 2 bases; junction bases not matched to a gene: 7. CDR3: CASRPGLAGNQETQYF. CDR3 sequence (DNA): TGTGCCAGCAGACCCGGACTAGCGGGAAATCAAGAGACCCAGTACTTC.

This clonotype appeared once. The rearrangement links TRBV5-1 to TRBJ2-2, with D perhaps TRBD1 (5 bases). CDR1 is SGHRS, CDR2 YFSETQ, per germline. The CDR3 totals 14 residues. Trimming shortened V by 2 bases and J by 6 bases, and 11 bases separated the two germline ends. The CDR3 DNA is TGCGCCAGCAGCTTTGAAGGGGCCCCCGGGGAGCTGTTTTTT. Its translation: CASSFEGAPGELFF.

This clonotype occurred a few times. J is TRBJ2-3 and V is TRBV20-1; a weak D match, TRBD1 (7 bases). Trimming took off 3 bases at V and 0 bases at J, with 19 bases between the two ends. The CDR3 is made up of 17 amino acids. Per germline, CDR1 DFQATT and CDR2 SNEGSKA (reference sequence). CDR3 region: CSASVDGGGGSTDTQYF. CDR3 nucleotides: TGCAGTGCTAGTGTTGATGGAGGAGGGGGCAGCACAGATACGCAGTATTTT.

A few counts support this clonotype. This chain connects TRBV5-1 to TRBJ2-7; the D is unclear. Germline V gene sequence: CDR1 SGHRS, CDR2 YFSETQ. This CDR3 spans 14 amino acids. Trimming shortened V by 0 bases and J by 2 bases, and 9 bases separated the two germline ends. CDR3 residues: CASSLAAVTYEQYF. Here the CDR3 DNA reads TGCGCCAGCAGCTTGGCAGCAGTTACCTACGAGCAGTACTTC.

This clonotype showed up just a few times. The V call is TRBV7-9, the J call TRBJ1-3; D unresolved. The CDR3 is 17 amino acids. V was pared by 1 base and J by 0 bases, with 13 bases between. CDR1 SEHNR and CDR2 FQNEAQ come from the germline V gene (reference sequence). CDR3 loop: CASSLESHLSSGNTIYF. CDR3 coding DNA: TGTGCCAGCAGCTTAGAATCCCACCTGAGCTCTGGAAACACCATATATTTT.

This clonotype was picked up a small number of times. J is TRBJ1-2 and V is TRBV27, with D possibly TRBD1 on 5 matching bases. Germline V gene sequence: CDR1 MNHEY, CDR2 SMNVEV (reference sequence). The CDR3 extends over 14 amino acids. Trimming removed 3 bases from V and 3 bases from J, with 11 bases in between. This CDR3 is CASSLGPDYYGYTF. The CDR3 DNA reads as TGTGCCAGCAGTTTGGGGCCGGATTACTATGGCTACACCTTC.

The chain employs TRBV14 and TRBJ2-2, with TRBD2 as a possible D gene (6 bases). In germline, CDR1 is SGHDN, CDR2 FVKESK. The V and J ends lost 2 bases and 3 bases respectively, with 16 bases between them. The CDR3 is made up of 17 amino acids. This CDR3 is CASSQPTWREDTGELFF. The CDR3, as DNA: TGTGCCAGCAGCCAACCCACGTGGAGGGAGGACACCGGGGAGCTGTTTTTT.

Many counts were recorded for this clonotype. The chain couples TRBV11-3 to TRBJ2-7; D remains ambiguous. V was clipped by 2 bases and J by 3 bases, with 8 bases between them. Germline-derived CDR1 and CDR2 are SGHNT and YENEEA. The CDR3 has 13 amino acids. The CDR3 reads CASSLTIFYEQYF. Written as DNA, the CDR3 is TGTGCCAGCAGCTTAACTATCTTCTACGAGCAGTACTTC.

There are many counts of this clonotype. This chain uses TRBV18 with TRBJ2-3, with D perhaps matching TRBD2 (6 bases). Per the germline V gene, CDR1 is KGHSH and CDR2 is LQKENI. This CDR3 region has 13 residues. V dropped 8 bases and J dropped 3 bases, with 12 bases sitting between them. DNA of the CDR3: TGTGCCAGCAGTCCGCGGGGTACAGATACGCAGTATTTT. Residues: CASSPRGTDTQYF.

This clonotype was recorded many times. CDR3 region: CASILSGTSNEQFF. The CDR3, as DNA: TGTGCCAGCATCTTATCCGGGACTAGCAATGAGCAGTTCTTC. The chain combines TRBV12-3 or TRBV12-4 with TRBJ2-1, with 8 nucleotides matching TRBD2. The CDR3 sequence is 14 residues long. Unmatched junction bases numbered 8, after V lost 7 bases and J lost 6 bases.

This clonotype was detected many times. The J gene is TRBJ2-7, the V gene TRBV7-9; either TRBD1 or TRBD2 may supply D (6 bases each). There are 14 residues in the CDR3. Germline CDR1 is SEHNR and CDR2 is FQNEAQ (reference sequence). Trimming stripped 5 bases from V and 7 bases from J, with 18 bases between. The CDR3 coding sequence is TGTGCCAGCAGCCCGCAAATCCTAGGGGGGGAGCAGTACTTC. Amino acids: CASSPQILGGEQYF. Full variable domain (remainder filled in from reference TRBV7-9 and TRBJ2-7): DTGVSQNPRHKITKRGQNVTFRCDPISEHNRLYWYRQTLGQGPEFLTYFQNEAQLEKSRLLSDRFSAERPKGSFSTLEIQRTEQGDSAMYLCASSPQILGGEQYFGPGTRLTVT.